Each of the 2 T cell receptor beta chains below was sequenced from the same sample in a study of T cell changes during pregnancy in multiple sclerosis. The repertoire was sequenced with immunoSEQ multiplex PCR; TCRdb's copy has only in-frame clones and lacks some. The sample contains 70,000 to 90,000 clones, over 85% of which appear only once. This specimen was peripheral blood, taken in the second trimester of pregnancy. These receptors came from a female donor in good health, enrolled as a control in a pregnancy study.

The rearrangement joins TRBV5-1 to TRBJ1-1; no clear D gene. This CDR3 contains 16 residues. Germline V CDR1 and CDR2: SGHRS, YFSETQ. The V and J ends lost 4 bases and 3 bases respectively, with 19 bases between them. CDR3 in amino acids: CASSPRDMGIDTEAFF. The CDR3, as DNA: TGCGCCAGCAGCCCCCGAGACATGGGCATCGACACTGAAGCTTTCTTT. Supplemented by reference TRBV5-1 and TRBJ1-1, the full variable domain reads KAGVTQTPRYLIKTRGQQVTLSCSPISGHRSVSWYQQTPGQGLQFLFEYFSETQRNKGNFPGRFSGRQFSNSRSEMNVSTLELGDSALYLCASSPRDMGIDTEAFFGQGTRLTVV.

This clone was detected only a few times. V gene TRBV7-9 combines with J gene TRBJ1-1, with 8 bases aligning to TRBD1. The CDR3 contains 14 residues. V dropped 4 bases and J dropped 3; count of bases not matched to a gene: 4. Germline values: CDR1 SEHNR, CDR2 FQNEAQ (reference sequence). The CDR3 is CASSSQGGYTEAFF. The CDR3 bases are TGTGCCAGCAGCTCACAGGGGGGTTACACTGAAGCTTTCTTT.